This record looks at one T cell receptor beta chain sequence and its context. This sample is part of a study of T cell responses to AZD1222 COVID-19 vaccine. Using immunoSEQ multiplex PCR, the repertoire was profiled, and TCRdb retains in-frame clones only, with some absent. Of over 110,000 clones detected, almost 90% appear once; the ten largest clones hold 1.5% to 2%. This CDR3 spans 13 amino acids. V dropped 9 bases and J dropped 3 bases, with 14 bases sitting between them. Germline loops: CDR1 LNHDA, CDR2 SQIVND (reference sequence). This specimen was peripheral blood, taken 28 days after the second AZD1222 dose. The origin of this receptor is an adult who received the AZD1222 COVID-19 vaccine. The rearrangement links TRBV19 to TRBJ1-2, with D uncertain. The CDR3 DNA is TGTGCCAGCCGTCTCAGGCATGACTATGGCTACACCTTC. Protein sequence: CASRLRHDYGYTF.